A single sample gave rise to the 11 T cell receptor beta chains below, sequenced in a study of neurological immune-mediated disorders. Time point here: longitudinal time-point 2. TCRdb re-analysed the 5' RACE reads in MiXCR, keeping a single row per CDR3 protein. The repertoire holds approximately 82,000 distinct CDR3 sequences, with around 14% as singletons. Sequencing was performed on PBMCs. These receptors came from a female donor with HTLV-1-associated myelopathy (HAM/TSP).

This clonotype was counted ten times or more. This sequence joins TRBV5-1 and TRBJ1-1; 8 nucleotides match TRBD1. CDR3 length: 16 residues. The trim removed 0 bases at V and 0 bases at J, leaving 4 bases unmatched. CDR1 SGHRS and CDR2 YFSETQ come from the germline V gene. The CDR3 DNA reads TGCGCCAGCAGCTTGGAGGGGGACAGGCTGAACACTGAAGCTTTCTTT. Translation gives CASSLEGDRLNTEAFF.

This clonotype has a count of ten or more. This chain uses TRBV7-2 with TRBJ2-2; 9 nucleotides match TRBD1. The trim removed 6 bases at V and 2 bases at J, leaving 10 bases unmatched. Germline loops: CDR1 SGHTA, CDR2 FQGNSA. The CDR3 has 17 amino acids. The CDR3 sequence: CASRPTTGGRNTGELFF. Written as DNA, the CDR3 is TGTGCCAGCAGACCCACGACAGGGGGGAGAAACACCGGGGAGCTGTTTTTT. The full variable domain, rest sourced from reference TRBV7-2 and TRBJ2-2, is GAGVSQSPSNKVTEKGKDVELRCDPISGHTALYWYRQSLGQGLEFLIYFQGNSAPDKSGLPSDRFSAERTGGSVSTLTIQRTQQEDSAVYLCASRPTTGGRNTGELFFGEGSRLTVL.

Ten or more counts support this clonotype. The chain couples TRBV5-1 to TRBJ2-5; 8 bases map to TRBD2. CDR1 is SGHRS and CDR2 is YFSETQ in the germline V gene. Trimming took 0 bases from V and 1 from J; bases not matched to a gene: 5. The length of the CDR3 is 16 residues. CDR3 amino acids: CASSLVTGRGQETQYF. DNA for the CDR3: TGCGCCAGCAGCTTGGTCACCGGGAGGGGCCAAGAGACCCAGTACTTC.

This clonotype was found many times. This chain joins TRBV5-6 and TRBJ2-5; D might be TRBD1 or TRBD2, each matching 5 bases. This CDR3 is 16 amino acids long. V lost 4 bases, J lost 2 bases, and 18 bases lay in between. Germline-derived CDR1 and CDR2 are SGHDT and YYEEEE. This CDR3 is CASSPNPGRLQETQYF. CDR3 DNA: TGTGCCAGCAGCCCAAACCCGGGACGGCTTCAAGAGACCCAGTACTTC.

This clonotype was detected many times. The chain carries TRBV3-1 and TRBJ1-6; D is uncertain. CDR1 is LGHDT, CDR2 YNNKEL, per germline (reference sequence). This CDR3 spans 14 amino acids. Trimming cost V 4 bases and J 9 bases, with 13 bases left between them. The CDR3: CASSPIRGSSPLHF. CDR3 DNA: TGTGCCAGCAGCCCGATCCGAGGGAGTTCACCCCTCCACTTT.

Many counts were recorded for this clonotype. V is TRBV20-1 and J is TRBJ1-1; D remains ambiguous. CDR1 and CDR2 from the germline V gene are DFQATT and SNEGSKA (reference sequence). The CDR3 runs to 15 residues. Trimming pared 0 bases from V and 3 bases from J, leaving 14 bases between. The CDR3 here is CSARETAGRDTEAFF. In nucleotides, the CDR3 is TGCAGTGCTAGAGAGACGGCAGGTCGGGACACTGAAGCTTTCTTT.

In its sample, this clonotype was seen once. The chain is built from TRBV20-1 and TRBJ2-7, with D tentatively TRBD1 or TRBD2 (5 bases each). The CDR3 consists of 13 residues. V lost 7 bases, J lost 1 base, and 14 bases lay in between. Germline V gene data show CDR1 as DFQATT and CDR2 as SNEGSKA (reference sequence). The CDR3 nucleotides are TGCAGTGTCCCCGGGGCCAGTTCCTACGAGCAGTACTTC. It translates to CSVPGASSYEQYF.

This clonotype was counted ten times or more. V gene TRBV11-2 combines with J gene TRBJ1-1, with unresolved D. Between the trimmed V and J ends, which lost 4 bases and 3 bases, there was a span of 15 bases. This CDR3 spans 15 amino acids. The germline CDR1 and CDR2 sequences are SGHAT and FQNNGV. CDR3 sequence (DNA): TGTGCCAGCAGCTCCGCCCGTACCGGGGACACTGAAGCTTTCTTT. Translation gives CASSSARTGDTEAFF.

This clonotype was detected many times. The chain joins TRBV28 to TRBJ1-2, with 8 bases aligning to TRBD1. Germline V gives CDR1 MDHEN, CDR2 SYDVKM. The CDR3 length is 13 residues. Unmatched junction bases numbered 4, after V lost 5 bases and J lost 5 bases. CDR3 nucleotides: TGTGCCAGCAGTGCCGGGACAGGTTATGGCTACACCTTC. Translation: CASSAGTGYGYTF.

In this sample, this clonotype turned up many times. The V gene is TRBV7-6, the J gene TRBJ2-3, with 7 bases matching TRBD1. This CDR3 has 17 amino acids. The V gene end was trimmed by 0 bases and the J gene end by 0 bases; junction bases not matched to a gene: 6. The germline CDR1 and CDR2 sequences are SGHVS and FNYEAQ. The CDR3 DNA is TGTGCCAGCAGCTTAGCCATGACAGGGTCGAGCACAGATACGCAGTATTTT. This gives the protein CASSLAMTGSSTDTQYF.

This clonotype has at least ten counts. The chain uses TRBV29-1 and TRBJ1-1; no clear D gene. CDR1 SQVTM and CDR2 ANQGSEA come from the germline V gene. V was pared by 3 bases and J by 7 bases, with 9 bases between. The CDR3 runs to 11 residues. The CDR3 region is CSVETQFEAFF. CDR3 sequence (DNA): TGCAGCGTTGAGACCCAGTTTGAAGCTTTCTTT.